Listed below are T cell receptor beta chains from one sample, sequenced in a study of blood T cell repertoires in COVID-19. The repertoire was sequenced with immunoSEQ multiplex PCR; TCRdb's copy has only in-frame clones and lacks some. The sample lists 100,000 to 150,000 clones, approximately 74% occurring once. The sample was peripheral blood. Every receptor here comes from a man in his 60s with acute or convalescent COVID-19. Each CDR3 is given with its conserved first and last residue. A D gene is named only where the DNA matches it firmly. Part of the rows lack a size; the others show once, few, many or a class for expanded clones.

length,J,D,size,V,DNA,CDR3
15,TRBJ2-1,TRBD1,.,TRBV24-1,TGTGCCACCAGTGATGCGGGACAGGCCAACAATGAGCAGTTCTTC,CATSDAGQANNEQFF
13,TRBJ1-2,.,.,TRBV29-1,TGCAGCGCCGGTAGGACAGAGGCCTATGGCTACACCTTC,CSAGRTEAYGYTF
15,TRBJ1-5,.,.,TRBV19,TGTGCCAGTAGTTCGAGGCCCAGAGATCGCCAGCCCCAGCATTTT,CASSSRPRDRQPQHF
17,TRBJ2-1,TRBD2,.,TRBV4-2,TGTGCCAGCAGCCAGGAACTAGCGGGAGGGATAGCGAGGGAGCAGTTCTTC,CASSQELAGGIAREQFF
17,TRBJ2-1,.,.,TRBV7-8,TGTGCCAGCAGCCGACTTCCGGTGATACTCTCCTACAATGAGCAGTTCTTC,CASSRLPVILSYNEQFF
16,TRBJ1-4,TRBD1,.,TRBV4-1,TGCGCCAGCAGCCATGGGACAGGGGGCAAAAATGAAAAACTGTTTTTT,CASSHGTGGKNEKLFF
13,TRBJ1-5,.,.,TRBV12-3/TRBV12-4,TGTGCCAGCAGTTTACCAGGGGTTCAGCCCCAGCATTTT,CASSLPGVQPQHF
14,TRBJ2-3,.,.,TRBV24-1,TGTGCCACCAGTGACGGCGGACTCACAGATACGCAGTATTTT,CATSDGGLTDTQYF
15,TRBJ2-7,TRBD1,.,TRBV4-1,TGCGCCAGCAGCGATGATACCGGGACAGGGTACGAGCAGTACTTC,CASSDDTGTGYEQYF
16,TRBJ2-5,TRBD2,few,TRBV7-8,TGTGCCAGCAGCCGGACTAGCGGGAGGAACCAAGAGACCCAGTACTTC,CASSRTSGRNQETQYF
16,TRBJ2-7,TRBD1,.,TRBV5-6,TGTGCCAGCAGCTTTCCCAGGACAGGGTGGATTTACGAGCAGTACTTC,CASSFPRTGWIYEQYF
15,TRBJ1-5,TRBD1,.,TRBV6-5,TGTGCCAGCAGCTGGGGGACAGGGGGCAATCAGCCCCAGCATTTT,CASSWGTGGNQPQHF
15,TRBJ2-3,.,.,TRBV4-2,TGTGCCAGCAGCGCCCGGTGGGACTCCACAGATACGCAGTATTTT,CASSARWDSTDTQYF
12,TRBJ1-1,TRBD1,.,TRBV29-1,TGCAGCGTAGCCCGGACAGGGGCTGAAGCTTTCTTT,CSVARTGAEAFF
13,TRBJ2-7,TRBD2,.,TRBV29-1,TGCAGCGTTGTGGGTTGGGGGGGCTACGAGCAGTACTTC,CSVVGWGGYEQYF
13,TRBJ1-2,.,.,TRBV7-9,TGTGCCAGCAGCGACCGGGGGATGGATGGCTACACCTTC,CASSDRGMDGYTF
13,TRBJ1-5,.,.,TRBV7-9,TGTGCCAGCAGCCCCGGGGTGGATCAGCCCCAGCATTTT,CASSPGVDQPQHF
12,TRBJ1-1,.,.,TRBV28,TGTGCCAGCAGCGACACAGGGCGGAGGGCTTTCTTT,CASSDTGRRAFF
12,TRBJ2-1,.,once,TRBV19,TGTGCCAGTAGTCTGACTCGAAATGAGCAGTTCTTC,CASSLTRNEQFF
19,TRBJ2-2,TRBD2,.,TRBV5-1,TGCGCCAGCAGTTTCAGCCCTATAGCGGGGGGGCCTCGGGCCGGGGAGCTGTTTTTT,CASSFSPIAGGPRAGELFF
13,TRBJ1-1,.,.,TRBV24-1,TGTGCCACCAAAGGCCAGGGGATAAGTGAAGCTTTCTTT,CATKGQGISEAFF
17,TRBJ1-5,.,.,TRBV21-1,TGTGCCAGCAGCAAATCGGGAGGGGGAGCGAGCAATCAGCCCCAGCATTTT,CASSKSGGGASNQPQHF
15,TRBJ1-2,.,once,TRBV11-2,TGTGCCAGCAGCTTAGGCAGGGAGGCTAACTATGGCTACACCTTC,CASSLGREANYGYTF
16,TRBJ2-5,TRBD2,.,TRBV5-5,TGTGCCAGCAGCTTAAGTAGCGGGGGGTTAACGGAGACCCAGTACTTC,CASSLSSGGLTETQYF
12,TRBJ2-7,TRBD2,.,TRBV7-2,TGTGCCAGCAGCCCCGGGAGGGTGGAGCAGTACTTC,CASSPGRVEQYF
11,TRBJ1-5,.,.,TRBV2,TGTGCCAGCAGCGAGAATCAGCCCCAGCATTTT,CASSENQPQHF
15,TRBJ1-1,.,.,TRBV9,TGTGCCAGCAGCAGAGCAGGGGCGACGAACACTGAAGCTTTCTTT,CASSRAGATNTEAFF
16,TRBJ2-1,TRBD2,.,TRBV9,TGTGCCAGCAGCGCCACTGGGACTAGCGGCAACAATGAGCAGTTCTTC,CASSATGTSGNNEQFF
16,TRBJ2-7,TRBD1,.,TRBV4-1,TGCGCCAGCAGCCAAAAATCACAGGGGGCTAACTACGAGCAGTACTTC,CASSQKSQGANYEQYF
16,TRBJ1-1,.,once,TRBV5-1,TGCGCCAGCAGCTACTATCCGACAGGTGGGAACACTGAAGCTTTCTTT,CASSYYPTGGNTEAFF
14,TRBJ2-7,TRBD1,.,TRBV5-6,TGTGCCAGCAGCTTAGGGACAGGGTCGGGCGAGCAGTACTTC,CASSLGTGSGEQYF
14,TRBJ1-2,.,.,TRBV5-1,TGCGCCAGCAGCTTGGAAGCAGGGAACTATGGCTACACCTTC,CASSLEAGNYGYTF
16,TRBJ2-2,TRBD2,few,TRBV2,TGTGCCAGCGGGGTCCCCACTAGCGGGGGGCGCGGGGAGCTGTTTTTT,CASGVPTSGGRGELFF
14,TRBJ2-3,.,.,TRBV29-1,TGCAGCGCCCAGGGAGGTAGCGAGGGAGATACGCAGTATTTT,CSAQGGSEGDTQYF
18,TRBJ2-6,TRBD1,.,TRBV27,TGTGCCAGCAGAACACGGGACAGCATCTTCTCTGGGGCCAACGTCCTGACTTTC,CASRTRDSIFSGANVLTF
15,TRBJ2-1,TRBD2,.,TRBV3-1/TRBV3-2,TGTGCCAGCAGGGTGCGGGGGAGTTCCTACAATGAGCAGTTCTTC,CASRVRGSSYNEQFF
14,TRBJ1-2,.,.,TRBV2,TGTGCCAGCAGGGAGGACAGACCCGGGAGGGGCTACACCTTC,CASREDRPGRGYTF
19,TRBJ2-3,TRBD2,.,TRBV7-2,TGTGCCAGCAGCTTTTTAGTCCTACGGACTAGCGGGGACACAGATACGCAGTATTTT,CASSFLVLRTSGDTDTQYF
13,TRBJ1-1,.,.,TRBV12-3/TRBV12-4,TGTGCCAGCTCCCCTAGGGGGAACACTGAAGCTTTCTTT,CASSPRGNTEAFF
14,TRBJ1-5,TRBD1,.,TRBV30,TGTGCCTGGAGCTACCCTACAGGGGAACAGCCCCAGCATTTT,CAWSYPTGEQPQHF
14,TRBJ2-2,.,few,TRBV7-9,TGTGCCAGCAGCTCGGCGGGGAACACCGGGGAGCTGTTTTTT,CASSSAGNTGELFF